The clone carrying this T cell receptor (beta chain) occurred once. Its cognate antigen is unknown. The use of a sample-barcoded 5' primer and a J-beta primer mix characterized a second PCR of roughly 6 to 12 cycles. A 12-random-nucleotide template-switch adaptor tagged each cDNA molecule. MiXCR, run by TCRdb on the 5' RACE reads, gives a single entry per CDR3 protein. Of hundreds of thousands of distinct CDR3 sequences listed, 50% to 65% are singletons. These data belong to a study of blood T cells in healthy people across ages. Study conclusions and caveats: Long-lived and aged donors differed, with more naive CD4+ cells and higher diversity in the long-lived. The study found TCR beta diversity correlated strongly with naive T cell percentage.

This CDR3 has 16 residues. Per germline, CDR1 SGHRS and CDR2 YFSETQ. This clonotype originated in a man older than 75 in good health. Sequencing was carried out using blood. The chain is built from TRBV5-1 and TRBJ2-4; 10 positions match TRBD2. The J call is in doubt because the DNA end fits TRBJ2-7 better. The CDR3: CASSSGLAEPSYEQYF. The CDR3 DNA reads TGCGCCAGCAGCTCAGGACTAGCGGAGCCCTCCTACGAGCAGTACTTC.